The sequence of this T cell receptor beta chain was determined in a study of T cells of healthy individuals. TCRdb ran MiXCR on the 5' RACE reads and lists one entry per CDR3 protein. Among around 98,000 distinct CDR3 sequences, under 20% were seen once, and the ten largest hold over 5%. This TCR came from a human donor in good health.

The CDR3, as DNA: TGCGCCAGCAGCCAAGGAGACCAAGGTGGCGAAAAACTGTTTTTT. Protein sequence: CASSQGDQGGEKLFF. The chain uses TRBV4-3 and TRBJ1-4, with unresolved D. V shed 1 base and J shed 8 bases, with 14 bases lying between them. Germline V gives CDR1 LGHNA, CDR2 YSLEER. The CDR3 length is 15 residues.